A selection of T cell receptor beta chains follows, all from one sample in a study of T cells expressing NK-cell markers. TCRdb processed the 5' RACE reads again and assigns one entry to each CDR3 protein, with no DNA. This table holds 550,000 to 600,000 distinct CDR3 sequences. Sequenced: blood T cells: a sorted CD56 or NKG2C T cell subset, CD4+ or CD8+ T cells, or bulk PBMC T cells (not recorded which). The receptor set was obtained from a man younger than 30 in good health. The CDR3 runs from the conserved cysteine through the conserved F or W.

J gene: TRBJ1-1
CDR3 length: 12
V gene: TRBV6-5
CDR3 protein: CASSKTGLGAFF

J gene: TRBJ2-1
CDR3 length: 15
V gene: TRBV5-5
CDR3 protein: CASSLEADLSNEQFF

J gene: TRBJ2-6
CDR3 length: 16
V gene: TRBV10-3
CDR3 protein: CAIGPGASSGANVLTF

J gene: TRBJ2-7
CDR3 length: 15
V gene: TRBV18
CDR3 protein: CASSHGTASSYEQYF

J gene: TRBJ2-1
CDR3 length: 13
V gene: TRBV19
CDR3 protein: CASMRVGGNEQFF

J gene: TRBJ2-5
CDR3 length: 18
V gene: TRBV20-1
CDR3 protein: CSARDEPGLAVPVETQYF

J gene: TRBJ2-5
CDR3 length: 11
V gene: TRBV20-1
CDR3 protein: CSAKAQETQYF

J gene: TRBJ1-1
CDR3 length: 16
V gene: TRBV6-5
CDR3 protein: CASSLNRDSKGTEAFF

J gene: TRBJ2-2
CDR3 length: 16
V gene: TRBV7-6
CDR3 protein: CASSSPRQGITGELFF

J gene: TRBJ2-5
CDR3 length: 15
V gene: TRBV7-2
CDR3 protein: CASSLFGTIEETQYF

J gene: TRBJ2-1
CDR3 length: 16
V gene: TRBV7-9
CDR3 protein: CASSVTGNGSYNEQFF

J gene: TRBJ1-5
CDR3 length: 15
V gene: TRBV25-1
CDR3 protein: CASSENSSRNQPQHF

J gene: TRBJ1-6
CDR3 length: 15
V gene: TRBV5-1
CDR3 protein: CASSSISEMDSPLHF

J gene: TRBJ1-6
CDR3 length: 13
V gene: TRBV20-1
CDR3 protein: CSAAGTVNSPLHF

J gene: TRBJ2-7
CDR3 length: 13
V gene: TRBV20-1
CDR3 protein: CSAPDRGYYEQYF

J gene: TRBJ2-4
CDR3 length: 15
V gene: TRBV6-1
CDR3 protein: CASSTGTTAKNIQYF

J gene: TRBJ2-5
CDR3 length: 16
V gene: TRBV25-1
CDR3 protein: CASSMTSGRVWETQYF

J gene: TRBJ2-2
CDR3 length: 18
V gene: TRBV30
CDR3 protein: CAWSTGTSPGAFSGELFF